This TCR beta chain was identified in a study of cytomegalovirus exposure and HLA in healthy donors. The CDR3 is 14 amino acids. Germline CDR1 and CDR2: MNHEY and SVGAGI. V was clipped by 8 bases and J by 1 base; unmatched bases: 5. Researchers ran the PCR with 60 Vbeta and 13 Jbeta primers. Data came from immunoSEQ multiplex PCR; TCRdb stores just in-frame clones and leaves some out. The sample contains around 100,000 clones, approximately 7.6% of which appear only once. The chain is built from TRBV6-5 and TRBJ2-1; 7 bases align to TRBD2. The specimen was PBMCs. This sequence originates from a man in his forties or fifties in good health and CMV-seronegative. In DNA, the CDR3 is TGTGCCAGCTCCGCGGGGGAATCCTACAATGAGCAGTTCTTC. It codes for CASSAGESYNEQFF.